These 5 T cell receptor beta chains were all obtained from the same sample, sequenced in a study of OX40 agonist ivuxolimab in advanced cancers. Clones were read by immunoSEQ multiplex PCR, and TCRdb kept only the in-frame ones, dropping some. The sample has about 90,000 clones; roughly 89% are singletons. This sample comprised CD4+ or CD8+ T cells sorted from blood, obtained in a trial of the OX40 agonist ivuxolimab. The receptors were gathered from an adult with an advanced solid tumor such as melanoma, head and neck, liver or kidney cancer.

The J gene is TRBJ2-5, the V gene TRBV11-2; D gene ambiguous. The germline gives CDR1 SGHAT, CDR2 FQNNGV. Trimming stripped 1 base from V and 4 bases from J, with 10 bases between. This CDR3 spans 14 amino acids. The CDR3 is CASSLVLEGETQYF. The CDR3, as DNA: TGTGCCAGCAGCTTAGTACTGGAAGGAGAGACCCAGTACTTC.

V usage is TRBV19 and J usage is TRBJ1-1; no clear D. The CDR3 extends over 13 amino acids. Germline V gene sequence: CDR1 LNHDA, CDR2 SQIVND (reference sequence). Trimming removed 4 bases at V and 0 bases at J, with 6 bases between. The CDR3, as DNA: TGTGCCAGTAGTACCGCACTGAACACTGAAGCTTTCTTT. Its translation is CASSTALNTEAFF.

The chain carries TRBV28 and TRBJ1-2; D is undetermined. Germline V gives CDR1 MDHEN, CDR2 SYDVKM. The germline V and J ends were trimmed by 6 bases and 8 bases, with 13 bases remaining between them. This CDR3 is 12 amino acids long. The CDR3 here is CASSPTLRGYTF. The CDR3 nucleotides are TGTGCCAGCAGCCCCACCCTCAGGGGCTACACCTTC.

The chain is built from TRBV5-1 and TRBJ2-3; 8 bases match TRBD1. The CDR3 consists of 16 residues. CDR1 is SGHRS, CDR2 YFSETQ, per germline. V lost 4 bases, J lost 3 bases, and 10 bases stayed unmatched. CDR3 nucleotides: TGCGCCAGCAGCACCGGACAGGGTGGATGGACAGATACGCAGTATTTT. It is translated as CASSTGQGGWTDTQYF.

The V call is TRBV27, the J call TRBJ2-3; TRBD2 might be the D (5 bases). In germline, CDR1 is MNHEY, CDR2 SMNVEV (reference sequence). CDR3 length: 15 amino acids. The germline V and J ends were trimmed by 3 bases and 4 bases, with 14 bases remaining between them. DNA for the CDR3: TGTGCCAGCAGTTTGGGCAGCGGAGGCGCAGATACGCAGTATTTT. It is translated as CASSLGSGGADTQYF.